A single sample gave rise to the 32 T cell receptor beta chains below, sequenced in a study of blood T cell repertoires in COVID-19 (dated by TCRdb to the early 2020s). Receptor amplification or capture employed the immunoSEQ multiplex PCR assay. TCRdb took this table from immuneACCESS and kept in-frame rearrangements with V and J called. Such tables lack part of the clones; where checked against another copy, unresolved V genes explain under half of the gap, and the rest is unexplained. This sample gives 290,000 or so clones in total; about 93% of them show up just once. The ten top clones hold approximately 1.2% of the sample. The sequenced sample consisted of PBMCs or T cells enriched from blood (not recorded which). The receptors were gathered from a woman in her thirties who had recovered from COVID-19.

V and J are TRBV7-2 and TRBJ2-1; 7 bases fit TRBD2. Germline CDR1 reads SGHTA; CDR2 reads FQGNSA. With 5 bases clipped from V and 10 bases from J, the junction kept 11 bases outside the gene matches. The length of the CDR3 is 14 residues. The CDR3 DNA follows: TGTGCCAGCAGCCGTGGGAGGGGCAATGTAGAGCAGTTCTTC. Its protein product is CASSRGRGNVEQFF.

This clone was observed a few times. The chain has TRBV18 and TRBJ2-7; 7 nucleotides line up with TRBD1. Germline assignment: CDR1 KGHSH and CDR2 LQKENI. The V gene end was trimmed by 6 bases and the J gene end by 4 bases; junction bases not matched to a gene: 6. The CDR3 length is 13 residues. The CDR3 is CASSGTDAYEQYF. CDR3 nucleotides: TGTGCCAGCTCCGGGACAGACGCTTACGAGCAGTACTTC. The entire variable domain, with the rest obtained from reference TRBV18 and TRBJ2-7, is as follows: NAGVMQNPRHLVRRRGQEARLRCSPMKGHSHVYWYRQLPEEGLKFMVYLQKENIIDESGMPKERFSAEFPKEGPSILRIQQVVRGDSAAYFCASSGTDAYEQYFGPGTRLTVT.

The chain carries TRBV7-2 and TRBJ1-1, with TRBD1 as a possible D gene (5 bases). The V end lost 4 bases, the J end lost 1 base, and 7 bases lay between the germline ends. From germline, CDR1 is SGHTA and CDR2 FQGNSA. This CDR3 comprises 13 residues. The DNA for the CDR3 is TGTGCCAGCAGCTGGGGGGGGAACACTGAAGCTTTCTTT. Amino acid sequence: CASSWGGNTEAFF.

V is TRBV6-5 and J is TRBJ2-7; 10 bases match TRBD1. The V and J ends lost 6 bases and 4 bases, in that order; junction bases with no gene match: 6. The CDR3 has 14 residues. Per germline, CDR1 MNHEY and CDR2 SVGAGI. The CDR3 region is CASSRQGASYEQYF. DNA for the CDR3: TGTGCCAGCAGCAGACAGGGGGCCTCTTACGAGCAGTACTTC.

V gene TRBV5-4 combines with J gene TRBJ1-4; tentative D call: TRBD1 (5 bases). From germline, CDR1 is SGHNT and CDR2 YYREEE (reference sequence). The CDR3 consists of 13 residues. The V and J ends lost 0 bases and 11 bases respectively, with 11 bases between them. As DNA, the CDR3 is TGTGCCAGCAGCTTGGCCGGGGGAGAGAAACTGTTTTTT. This sequence encodes CASSLAGGEKLFF.

The chain couples TRBV30 to TRBJ1-5; D gene unclear. This CDR3 has 13 residues. V was shortened by 3 bases and J by 5 bases, with 11 bases between the two germline ends. Germline CDR1 reads GTSNPN; CDR2 reads SVGIG (reference sequence). The CDR3 DNA reads as TGTGCCTGGAGCGATTTTGGAGATCAGCCCCAGCATTTT. Amino acids: CAWSDFGDQPQHF. Combining the CDR3 with reference TRBV30 and TRBJ1-5 gives the whole variable domain SQTIHQWPATLVQPVGSPLSLECTVEGTSNPNLYWYRQAAGRGLQLLFYSVGIGQISSEVPQNLSASRPQDRQFILSSKKLLLSDSGFYLCAWSDFGDQPQHFGDGTRLSIL.

The rearrangement joins TRBV28 to TRBJ2-1; 11 bases align to TRBD2. This CDR3 has 15 residues. V shed 3 bases, J shed 8 bases, and the junction held 6 bases outside the gene matches. Germline values: CDR1 MDHEN, CDR2 SYDVKM. The CDR3 here is CASSFTSGSWDEQFF. CDR3 DNA sequence: TGTGCCAGCAGTTTTACTAGCGGGAGTTGGGATGAGCAGTTCTTC.

The V and J genes are TRBV12-5 and TRBJ1-1; TRBD1 might be the D (5 bases). The CDR3 loop spans 14 amino acids. Trimming shortened V by 5 bases and J by 6 bases, and 16 bases separated the two germline ends. In germline, CDR1 is LGHNT, CDR2 FRNRAP. The CDR3 loop is CASGNPNGGSEAFF. The DNA of the CDR3 is TGTGCTAGTGGTAACCCTAACGGGGGGTCTGAAGCTTTCTTT.

This clone came up a few times. The chain combines TRBV27 with TRBJ1-1, with 7 nucleotides matching TRBD1. Trimming removed 6 bases from V and 1 base from J; junction bases left unmatched: 5. Germline-derived CDR1 and CDR2 are MNHEY and SMNVEV (reference sequence). CDR3 size: 14 residues. For the CDR3, the DNA is TGTGCCAGCAGCCCCAGGGGGAAGAACACTGAAGCTTTCTTT. Its translation: CASSPRGKNTEAFF.

The rearrangement joins TRBV7-2 to TRBJ2-2; 8 bases agree with TRBD1. J was trimmed by 5 bases and V by 6 bases; bases with no gene match: 8. This CDR3 has 15 amino acids. Germline assignment: CDR1 SGHTA and CDR2 FQGNSA. CDR3: CASSRGQGATGELFF. CDR3 nucleotide sequence: TGTGCCAGCAGTAGAGGACAGGGCGCGACCGGGGAGCTGTTTTTT.

V gene TRBV10-3 combines with J gene TRBJ1-2; 7 nucleotides line up with TRBD1. Unmatched junction bases numbered 3, after V lost 5 bases and J lost 3 bases. CDR1 and CDR2 from the germline V gene are ENHRY and SYGVKD. CDR3 length: 13 residues. The chain's CDR3 is CAISSGGHYGYTF. DNA for the CDR3: TGTGCCATCAGTTCAGGGGGGCACTATGGCTACACCTTC.

The chain employs TRBV6-2 or TRBV6-3 and TRBJ2-7, with D maybe TRBD2 (6 bases). V lost 2 bases, J lost 2 bases, and 13 bases lay in between. Germline CDR1 MNHEY, CDR2 SVGEGT. The CDR3 runs 15 residues. The CDR3 protein is CASSYRRGDPYEQYF. The CDR3 DNA reads as TGTGCCAGCAGTTACCGGCGCGGGGATCCCTACGAGCAGTACTTC.

The rearrangement joins TRBV30 to TRBJ2-3; TRBD2 aligns across 7 bases. Germline V CDR1 and CDR2: GTSNPN, SVGIG (reference sequence). Germline trimming cut 0 bases from V and 6 bases from J; bases unmatched to any gene: 9. The CDR3 runs to 15 residues. The CDR3 is CAWSVRAGRGDTQYF. CDR3 in DNA: TGTGCCTGGAGTGTAAGGGCGGGGAGGGGTGATACGCAGTATTTT. The entire variable domain, with the rest obtained from reference TRBV30 and TRBJ2-3, is as follows: SQTIHQWPATLVQPVGSPLSLECTVEGTSNPNLYWYRQAAGRGLQLLFYSVGIGQISSEVPQNLSASRPQDRQFILSSKKLLLSDSGFYLCAWSVRAGRGDTQYFGPGTRLTVL.

The rearrangement links TRBV27 to TRBJ1-6, with D perhaps TRBD1 (5 bases). V lost 5 bases and J lost 6, with 20 bases in between. This CDR3 region has 17 residues. CDR1 MNHEY and CDR2 SMNVEV come from the germline V gene (reference sequence). CDR3 sequence reads: CASSVYTPPGINSPLHF. CDR3 DNA: TGTGCCAGCAGTGTCTATACCCCACCAGGGATTAATTCACCCCTCCACTTT.

The CDR3 loop is CASSRMRALGNEQFF. The CDR3 nucleotides are TGTGCCAGCAGTCGGATGAGGGCCTTAGGGAATGAGCAGTTCTTC. The rearrangement joins TRBV21-1 to TRBJ2-1; the D call TRBD2 from the table was never checked on the DNA. TRBV21-1 represents a pseudogene. The CDR3 has 15 amino acids.

Of note for this clone: Other DNA sequences in this sample translate to the same CDR3. The genes are TRBV7-2 and TRBJ1-5; TRBD1 might be the D (6 bases). The germline CDR1 and CDR2 sequences are SGHTA and FQGNSA. V gave up 5 bases and J gave up 0 bases, with 8 bases separating them. The CDR3 runs to 14 residues. The CDR3 loop reads CASSVQGSNQPQHF. In nucleotides, the CDR3 is TGTGCCAGCAGCGTACAGGGTAGCAATCAGCCCCAGCATTTT.

Written as DNA, the CDR3 is TGTGCCAGCAGTTTATTGACAGCCAGCTACGAGCAGTACTTC. Translated, it gives CASSLLTASYEQYF. The chain couples TRBV28 to TRBJ2-7; D may be TRBD1 (5 bases). Germline CDR1 is MDHEN and CDR2 is SYDVKM. CDR3 length: 14 amino acids. Trimming stripped 1 base from V and 3 bases from J, with 10 bases between.

The J gene is TRBJ2-1, the V gene TRBV5-5, with D maybe TRBD1 (6 bases). Germline CDR1 is SGHKS and CDR2 is YYEKEE (reference sequence). V lost 4 bases and J lost 4, with 18 bases in between. The CDR3 spans 16 residues. CDR3 nucleotide sequence: TGTGCCAGCAGCGTATCACAGGGTAACCCTTACAATGAGCAGTTCTTC. Encoded protein: CASSVSQGNPYNEQFF.

The chain combines TRBV28 with TRBJ1-1; 9 nucleotides align to TRBD1. CDR1 and CDR2 (germline): MDHEN, SYDVKM. The CDR3 runs 14 residues. With V trimmed by 6 bases and J by 5 bases, 7 bases remained unmatched. The CDR3 DNA reads as TGTGCCAGCAGCAACAGGGGGCTGTATACTGAAGCTTTCTTT. Protein product: CASSNRGLYTEAFF.

This chain joins TRBV9 and TRBJ2-1; TRBD2 aligns across 10 bases. Trimming removed 3 bases from V and 2 bases from J; junction bases left unmatched: 8. The CDR3 is 17 residues long. Germline CDR1 reads SGDLS; CDR2 reads YYNGEE. The CDR3 bases are TGTGCCAGCAGCGGGCCCAAAGCGGGAGGGCCCTACAATGAGCAGTTCTTC. It yields the protein CASSGPKAGGPYNEQFF.

The rearrangement uses TRBV6-5 and TRBJ2-7, with TRBD1 identical over 9 bases. The germline V gene encodes CDR1 MNHEY and CDR2 SVGAGI. The junction had 11 bases not matched to a gene; V was cut back by 8 bases and J by 6 bases. There are 14 residues in the CDR3. The CDR3 loop is CASLLGDRVREQYF. The DNA of the CDR3 is TGTGCCAGCCTCCTGGGGGACAGGGTCCGCGAGCAGTACTTC.

V gene TRBV11-2 combines with J gene TRBJ2-1, with TRBD2 matching over 9 bases. The length of the CDR3 is 15 residues. Germline assignment: CDR1 SGHAT and CDR2 FQNNGV. Trimming took 3 bases from V and 5 from J; bases not matched to a gene: 5. For the CDR3, the DNA is TGTGCCAGCAGCTTTGCGGGAGGGCCTAACAATGAGCAGTTCTTC. Its translation: CASSFAGGPNNEQFF.

The V and J genes are TRBV28 and TRBJ2-5, with D maybe TRBD2 (6 bases). The CDR3 loop spans 17 amino acids. The germline V gene has CDR1 MDHEN and CDR2 SYDVKM. Trimming removed 3 bases from V and 1 base from J, with 18 bases in between. The CDR3 loop reads CASSLGLRPAIQETQYF. In DNA, the CDR3 is TGTGCCAGCAGTTTGGGACTGCGACCGGCTATCCAAGAGACCCAGTACTTC.

In its sample, this clone was seen many times. The gene calls are TRBV6-4 and TRBJ2-3; 10 positions match TRBD2. Trimming at V came to 5 bases and at J to 1 base, leaving 3 bases not matched to a gene. This CDR3 comprises 15 residues. CDR1 and CDR2 from the germline V gene are MRHNA and SNTAGT. CDR3: CASSSGTSGTDTQYF. DNA for the CDR3: TGTGCCAGCAGTTCCGGGACTAGCGGCACAGATACGCAGTATTTT.

This chain joins TRBV10-3 and TRBJ2-5, with no clear D. V was cut by 0 bases and J by 5 bases, with 10 bases left in between. CDR3 length: 14 residues. Germline assignment: CDR1 ENHRY and CDR2 SYGVKD. The CDR3 here is CAISESFGGETQYF. The CDR3 nucleotides read TGTGCCATCAGTGAGTCTTTCGGCGGCGAGACCCAGTACTTC.

This sequence joins TRBV30 and TRBJ2-1, with 10 bases that match TRBD2. The CDR3 sequence is 13 residues long. Germline lookup yields CDR1 GTSNPN and CDR2 SVGIG (reference sequence). The ends lost 4 bases at V and 14 bases at J; junction bases unmatched: 11. For the CDR3, the DNA is TGTGCCTGGAAGATAGCGGGAGGAGTTACTAAGTTCTTC. Protein sequence: CAWKIAGGVTKFF.

The J gene is TRBJ1-5, the V gene TRBV6-2 or TRBV6-3; D gene unclear. The CDR3 covers 12 residues. Germline CDR1 MNHEY, CDR2 SVGEGT. Trimming took off 6 bases at V and 5 bases at J, with 8 bases between the two ends. The CDR3 reads CASSGNYQPQHF. CDR3 coding DNA: TGTGCCAGCAGCGGTAACTATCAGCCCCAGCATTTT.

The rearrangement joins TRBV5-6 to TRBJ2-7, with TRBD1 matching 9 bases. Germline V gene sequence: CDR1 SGHDT, CDR2 YYEEEE. The length of the CDR3 is 14 residues. The V gene end was trimmed by 6 bases and the J gene end by 6 bases; junction bases not matched to a gene: 10. CDR3 region: CASTSGQGNFEQYF. DNA of the CDR3: TGTGCCAGCACCTCGGGACAGGGTAATTTCGAGCAGTACTTC.

This chain links TRBV2 with TRBJ1-6; a weak D match, TRBD1 (6 bases). The CDR3 extends over 16 amino acids. Germline V gives CDR1 SNHLY, CDR2 FYNNEI. V was clipped by 6 bases and J by 7 bases, with 19 bases between them. The CDR3 DNA reads as TGTGCCAGCAGCCCCTTTCAGGGGATGTGGAATTCACCCCTCCACTTT. Translation: CASSPFQGMWNSPLHF.

The chain combines TRBV3-1 (or the pseudogene TRBV3-2) with TRBJ2-1, with TRBD1 matching over 9 bases. The length of the CDR3 is 15 residues. Losses at the gene ends were 1 base for V and 3 bases for J; bases not matched to a gene: 1. CDR1 and CDR2 (germline): LGHDT, YNNKEL (reference sequence). The CDR3 loop is CASSQGQGGYNEQFF. In nucleotides, the CDR3 is TGTGCCAGCAGCCAAGGACAGGGGGGCTACAATGAGCAGTTCTTC.

This chain joins TRBV9 and TRBJ1-4, with 12 nucleotides matching TRBD1. Germline CDR1 SGDLS, CDR2 YYNGEE. This CDR3 spans 15 amino acids. V lost 0 bases, J lost 8 bases, and 2 bases stayed unmatched. CDR3 region: CASSVAGTGGEKLFF. The CDR3 bases are TGTGCCAGCAGCGTAGCCGGGACAGGGGGCGAAAAACTGTTTTTT.

V usage is TRBV10-3 and J usage is TRBJ2-1; possible D gene TRBD2, 6 bases. V shed 0 bases and J shed 6 bases, with 6 bases lying between them. Germline CDR1 is ENHRY and CDR2 is SYGVKD. The length of the CDR3 is 13 residues. The DNA of the CDR3 is TGTGCCATCAGTGAGTCGGGGGGCAATGAGCAGTTCTTC. It encodes CAISESGGNEQFF.